These T cell receptor beta chains were read from a single sample in a study of a mutant IDH1 vaccine in newly diagnosed glioma. Measured with immunoSEQ multiplex PCR; TCRdb has only the in-frame clones, and not every one. The profile shows just over 65,000 clones, about 80% of them singletons. These TCRs' antigens remain unknown. Sequences were derived from PBMCs, sampled from a glioma patient whose treatment included an IDH1 peptide vaccine. These receptors all stem from a man younger than 30 with glioma. Each CDR3 is given without its conserved first and last residue. Each record gives: clone size, D gene, V gene, CDR3 protein. The D gene is left open where the match is weak. Size tells how often a clone was seen (once, few, many) or the class of an expanded clone, and some rows leave it out.

>NA|TRBD1|TRBV6-5
ASRSRGQGNTIY
>NA|TRBD1|TRBV18
ASSPLPGQSYEQY
>NA|TRBD2|TRBV27
ASSRLALRSYEQY
>NA|NA|TRBV7-6
ASSSSGREDTEAF
>NA|NA|TRBV7-9
ASSLRTSSYEQY
>NA|TRBD1|TRBV7-2
ASSQERTGAVGKLF
>NA|NA|TRBV6-6
ASSRDGSNQPQH
>NA|NA|TRBV4-3
ASSQDALGGLNTEAF
>NA|NA|TRBV9
ASTVGHDYT
>NA|NA|TRBV7-2
ASSLVGTAYGYT
>NA|TRBD2|TRBV9
ASSIGRGAGETQY
>NA|NA|TRBV10-3
AISDPRMAGMDEQF
>NA|NA|TRBV14
ASSHKREQY
>NA|TRBD1|TRBV7-6
ASSLGFRDRVYNEQF
>NA|NA|TRBV4-3
ASSQSIVGGYEQY
>few|NA|TRBV9
ASSVVQDTEAF
>NA|NA|TRBV6-5
ASSSTTRGADQPQH
>NA|TRBD1|TRBV4-1
ASSQATGVVEKLF
>NA|NA|TRBV7-3
ASSLTATGPDSGNTIY
>NA|NA|TRBV27
ASRFYWESGTYEQY
>once|TRBD2|TRBV5-6
ASSSSGGPSYEQY
>once|TRBD2|TRBV15
ATSRMAGSGRSGSYEQY
>NA|TRBD1|TRBV7-2
ASNSQRGPGQPQH
>NA|TRBD2|TRBV6-5
ASSYSSGGGVYEQF
>NA|TRBD2|TRBV4-3
ASSQDRGGGNEQF
>few|TRBD1|TRBV18
ASSSRPGQGSYEQY
>NA|NA|TRBV5-1
ASSLDMRDTEAF
>NA|NA|TRBV14
ASSQELTEAQETQY
>few|NA|TRBV19
ASSISRGFSNQPQH
>NA|NA|TRBV19
ASSSRLVEETQY
>NA|TRBD2|TRBV4-3
ASSQEASGRVVYEQY
>NA|NA|TRBV27
ASSPTRRQETQY
>NA|NA|TRBV5-1
ASSGGRGPGEKLF
>NA|TRBD1|TRBV28
ASRGQSSYEQY
>NA|NA|TRBV19
ASTTFEDYGYT
>NA|NA|TRBV5-1
ASSPTGSRSEKLF
>few|NA|TRBV30
AWSAPTTGPPRVNTEAF
>NA|TRBD1|TRBV28
ASSSRTGYSNQPQH
>NA|NA|TRBV18
ASSPRVQETQY
>NA|NA|TRBV6-6
ASSYSRSDQF
>NA|TRBD2|TRBV7-6
ASSLGGLREPRETQY
>NA|NA|TRBV7-9
ASSLGGIQY
>NA|NA|TRBV4-3
ASSQARGAEAF
>NA|TRBD1|TRBV30
AWSGQGASPLH
>NA|NA|TRBV19
ASNPSTDYNEQF
>NA|NA|TRBV28
ASSLIQGSNQPQH
>NA|TRBD2|TRBV9
ASSEATSGGLSSYNEQF
>NA|NA|TRBV18
ASSPPHNEQF
>NA|TRBD1|TRBV5-1
ASSLSPGQGSYEQY
>NA|NA|TRBV19
ASSYPGLPTTQH
>NA|NA|TRBV9
ASSVQHSPLH